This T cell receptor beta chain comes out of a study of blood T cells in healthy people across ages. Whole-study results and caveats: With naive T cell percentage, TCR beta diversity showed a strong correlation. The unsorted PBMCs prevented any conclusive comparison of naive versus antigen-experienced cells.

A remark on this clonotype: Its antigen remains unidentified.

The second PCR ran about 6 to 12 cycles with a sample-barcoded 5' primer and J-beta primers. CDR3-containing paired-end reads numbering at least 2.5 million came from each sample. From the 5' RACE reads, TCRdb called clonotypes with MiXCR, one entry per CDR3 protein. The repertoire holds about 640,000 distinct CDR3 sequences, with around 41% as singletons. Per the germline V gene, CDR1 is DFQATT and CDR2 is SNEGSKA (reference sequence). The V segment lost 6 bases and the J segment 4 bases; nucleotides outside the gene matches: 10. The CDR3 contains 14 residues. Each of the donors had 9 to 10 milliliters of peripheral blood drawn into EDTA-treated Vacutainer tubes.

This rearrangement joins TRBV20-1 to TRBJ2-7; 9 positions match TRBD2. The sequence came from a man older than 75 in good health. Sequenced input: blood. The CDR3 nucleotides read TGCAGTGCGGCCAGGCCTAGCGGGAAATACGAGCAGTACTTC. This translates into CSAARPSGKYEQYF.